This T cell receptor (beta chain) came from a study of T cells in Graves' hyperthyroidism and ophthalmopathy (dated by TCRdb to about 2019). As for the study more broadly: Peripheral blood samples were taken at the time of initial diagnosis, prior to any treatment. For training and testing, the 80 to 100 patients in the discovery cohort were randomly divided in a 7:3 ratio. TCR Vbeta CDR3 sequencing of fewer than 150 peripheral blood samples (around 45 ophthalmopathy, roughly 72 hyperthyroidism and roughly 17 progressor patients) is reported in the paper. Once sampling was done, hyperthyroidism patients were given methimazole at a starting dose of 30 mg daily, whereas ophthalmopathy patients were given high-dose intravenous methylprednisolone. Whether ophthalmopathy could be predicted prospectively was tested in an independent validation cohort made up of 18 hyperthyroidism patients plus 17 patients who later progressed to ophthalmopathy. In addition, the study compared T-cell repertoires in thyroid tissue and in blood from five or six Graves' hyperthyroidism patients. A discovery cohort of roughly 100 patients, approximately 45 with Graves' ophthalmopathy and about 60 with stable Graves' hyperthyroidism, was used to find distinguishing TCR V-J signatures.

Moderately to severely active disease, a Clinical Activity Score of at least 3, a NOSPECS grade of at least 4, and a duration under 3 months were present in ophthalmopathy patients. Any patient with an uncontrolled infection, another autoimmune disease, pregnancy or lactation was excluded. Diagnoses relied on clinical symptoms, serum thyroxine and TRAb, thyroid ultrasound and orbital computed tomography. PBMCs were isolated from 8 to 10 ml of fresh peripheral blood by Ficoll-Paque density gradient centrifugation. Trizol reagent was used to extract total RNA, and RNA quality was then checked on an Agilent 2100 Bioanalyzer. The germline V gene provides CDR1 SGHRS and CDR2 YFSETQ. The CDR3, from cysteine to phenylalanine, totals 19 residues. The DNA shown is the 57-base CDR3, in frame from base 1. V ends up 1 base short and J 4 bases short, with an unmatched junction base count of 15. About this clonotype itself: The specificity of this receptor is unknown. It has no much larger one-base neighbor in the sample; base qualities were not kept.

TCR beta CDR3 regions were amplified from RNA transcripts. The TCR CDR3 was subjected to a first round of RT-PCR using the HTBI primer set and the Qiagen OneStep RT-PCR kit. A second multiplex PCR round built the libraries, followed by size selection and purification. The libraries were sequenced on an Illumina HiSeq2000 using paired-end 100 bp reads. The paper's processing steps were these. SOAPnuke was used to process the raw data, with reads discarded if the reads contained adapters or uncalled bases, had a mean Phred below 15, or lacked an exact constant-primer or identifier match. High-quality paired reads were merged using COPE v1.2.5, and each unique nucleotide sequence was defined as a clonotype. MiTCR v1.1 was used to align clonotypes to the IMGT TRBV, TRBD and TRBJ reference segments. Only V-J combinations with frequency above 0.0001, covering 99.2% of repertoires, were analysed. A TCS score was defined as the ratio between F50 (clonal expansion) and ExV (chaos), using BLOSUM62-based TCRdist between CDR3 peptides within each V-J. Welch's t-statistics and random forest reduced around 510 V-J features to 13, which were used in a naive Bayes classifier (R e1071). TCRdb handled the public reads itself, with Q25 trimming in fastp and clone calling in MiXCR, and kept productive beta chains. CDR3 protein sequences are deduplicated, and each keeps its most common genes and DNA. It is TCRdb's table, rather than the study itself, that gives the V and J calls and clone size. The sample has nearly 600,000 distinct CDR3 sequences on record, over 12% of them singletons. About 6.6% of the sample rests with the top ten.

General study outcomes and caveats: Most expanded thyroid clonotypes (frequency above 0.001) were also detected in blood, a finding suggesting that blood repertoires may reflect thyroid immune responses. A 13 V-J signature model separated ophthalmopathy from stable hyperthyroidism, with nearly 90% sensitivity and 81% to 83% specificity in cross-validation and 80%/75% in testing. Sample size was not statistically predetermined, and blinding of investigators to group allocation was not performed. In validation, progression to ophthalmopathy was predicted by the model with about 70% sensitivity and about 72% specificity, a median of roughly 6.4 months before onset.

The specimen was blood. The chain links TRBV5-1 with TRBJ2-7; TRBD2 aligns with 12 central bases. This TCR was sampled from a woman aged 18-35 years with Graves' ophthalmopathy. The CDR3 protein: CASSLQPRLAGDYRYEQYF. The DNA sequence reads TGCGCCAGCAGCTTGCAACCTCGACTAGCGGGAGACTACAGATACGAGCAGTACTTC.